This T cell receptor beta chain is drawn from a study of neoadjuvant anti-PD-1 for oral cavity cancer. The repertoire was sequenced with immunoSEQ multiplex PCR; TCRdb's copy has only in-frame clones and lacks some. Here the sample spans about 23,000 clones, roughly 29% being singletons. Study-wide results and caveats: TCR analyses covered only a few patients per response group.

The length of the CDR3 is 14 residues. Germline V gives CDR1 PRHDT, CDR2 FYEKMQ (reference sequence). Deletions cut 2 bases from V and 0 bases from J, with 8 bases between. Regarding time point: after neoadjuvant nivolumab, at surgical resection. A note on this clone: Its antigen remains unidentified.

The source of this sequence is a person aged 40-85 years with oral cavity squamous cell carcinoma. Sequenced here: tumor tissue, sampled after nivolumab (anti-PD-1) treatment. The chain is built from TRBV13 and TRBJ2-7, with D uncertain. The CDR3, as DNA: TGTGCCAGCAGCTTACAGGCGGTCTCCTACGAGCAGTACTTC. Translation: CASSLQAVSYEQYF.